The 15 T cell receptor beta chains below were found in one sample sequenced in a study of monozygotic twins with inflammatory bowel disease. TCRdb reanalyzed the 5' RACE reads and collapses them to one entry per CDR3 protein, without DNA. Found here are roughly 150,000 distinct CDR3 sequences; the top ten clones hold 2% to 3%. Material for sequencing was blood. These receptor sequences come from a human donor with ulcerative colitis or Crohn's disease, or a healthy co-twin of an affected twin (not recorded which).

V is TRBV5-1 and J is TRBJ2-5. Germline-derived CDR1 and CDR2 are SGHRS and YFSETQ. There are 11 residues in the CDR3. The CDR3: CASSAAKTQYF.

This chain joins TRBV12-3 or TRBV12-4 and TRBJ1-2; the D call from TCRdb, TRBD1, cannot be confirmed without DNA. This CDR3 contains 14 residues. The CDR3 loop is CASSFGQGDYGYTF.

The CDR3 region is CASTPTAAVSYNEQFF. The genes are TRBV9 and TRBJ2-1; TCRdb lists TRBD2, though no DNA is available to test this call. Germline lookup yields CDR1 SGDLS and CDR2 YYNGEE. CDR3 length: 16 amino acids. Full variable domain (missing parts from reference TRBV9 and TRBJ2-1): DSGVTQTPKHLITATGQRVTLRCSPRSGDLSVYWYQQSLDQGLQFLIQYYNGEERAKGNILERFSAQQFPDLHSELNLSSLELGDSALYFCASTPTAAVSYNEQFFGPGTRLTVL.

This chain uses TRBV20-1 with TRBJ2-2; TCRdb outputs TRBD1, but without DNA this stays unchecked. CDR1 and CDR2 from the germline V gene are DFQATT and SNEGSKA (reference sequence). This CDR3 is 16 amino acids long. CDR3 residues: CSVPPAGTALTGELFF.

The V and J genes are TRBV5-1 and TRBJ2-4; the D call from TCRdb, TRBD1, cannot be confirmed without DNA. CDR3 length: 16 residues. Germline V gene sequence: CDR1 SGHRS, CDR2 YFSETQ. The CDR3 reads CASSLEANRVPNIQYF.

The chain links TRBV6-4 to TRBJ2-1. The CDR3 has 12 residues. Germline loops: CDR1 MRHNA, CDR2 SNTAGT. The CDR3 is CASSRGYNEQFF.

The CDR3 loop is CASSPPVPDTQYF. The genes are TRBV18 and TRBJ2-3. This CDR3 spans 13 amino acids. The germline V gene encodes CDR1 KGHSH and CDR2 LQKENI.

The genes are TRBV7-2 and TRBJ2-7. Germline V gene data show CDR1 as SGHTA and CDR2 as FQGNSA. The CDR3 has 14 residues. The CDR3 reads CASSLGRGSYEQYF.

This rearrangement joins TRBV20-1 to TRBJ2-5; lacking DNA, the TRBD1 call made by TCRdb goes unchecked. Germline V gene sequence: CDR1 DFQATT, CDR2 SNEGSKA (reference sequence). The CDR3 totals 13 residues. The CDR3: CSAPTGAQETQYF.

The CDR3 loop is CASSLILGQPLEQFF. This chain links TRBV12-3 or TRBV12-4 with TRBJ2-1; lacking DNA, the TRBD1 call made by TCRdb goes unchecked. The CDR3 covers 15 residues.

The chain is built from TRBV7-2 and TRBJ2-3; TCRdb's D call, TRBD2, is unchecked because there is no DNA. This CDR3 has 16 residues. Germline CDR1 is SGHTA and CDR2 is FQGNSA. The CDR3 loop reads CASSYRGLEGSDTQYF. The full variable domain, in which reference TRBV7-2 and TRBJ2-3 provide the parts outside the CDR3, is GAGVSQSPSNKVTEKGKDVELRCDPISGHTALYWYRQSLGQGLEFLIYFQGNSAPDKSGLPSDRFSAERTGGSVSTLTIQRTQQEDSAVYLCASSYRGLEGSDTQYFGPGTRLTVL.

The chain combines TRBV5-1 with TRBJ1-1; TCRdb returns TRBD1, unconfirmable since there is no DNA. Germline CDR1 and CDR2: SGHRS and YFSETQ. CDR3 length: 16 amino acids. CDR3 region: CASSLEGVIGGTEAFF. The full variable domain, in which reference TRBV5-1 and TRBJ1-1 provide the parts outside the CDR3, is KAGVTQTPRYLIKTRGQQVTLSCSPISGHRSVSWYQQTPGQGLQFLFEYFSETQRNKGNFPGRFSGRQFSNSRSEMNVSTLELGDSALYLCASSLEGVIGGTEAFFGQGTRLTVV.

This chain links TRBV18 with TRBJ1-5; TCRdb outputs TRBD1, but without DNA this stays unchecked. Germline CDR1 is KGHSH and CDR2 is LQKENI. The CDR3 loop spans 17 amino acids. The CDR3: CASSPLGTGVGNQPQHF.

V and J are TRBV5-6 and TRBJ2-5. CDR3 length equals 13 residues. CDR1 is SGHDT and CDR2 is YYEEEE in the germline V gene. The chain's CDR3 is CASSLGASETQYF.

The chain employs TRBV20-1 and TRBJ1-5; the D call from TCRdb, TRBD1, cannot be confirmed without DNA. The CDR3 extends over 15 amino acids. Germline CDR1 DFQATT, CDR2 SNEGSKA (reference sequence). CDR3 sequence: CSANRDVYSNQPQHF.